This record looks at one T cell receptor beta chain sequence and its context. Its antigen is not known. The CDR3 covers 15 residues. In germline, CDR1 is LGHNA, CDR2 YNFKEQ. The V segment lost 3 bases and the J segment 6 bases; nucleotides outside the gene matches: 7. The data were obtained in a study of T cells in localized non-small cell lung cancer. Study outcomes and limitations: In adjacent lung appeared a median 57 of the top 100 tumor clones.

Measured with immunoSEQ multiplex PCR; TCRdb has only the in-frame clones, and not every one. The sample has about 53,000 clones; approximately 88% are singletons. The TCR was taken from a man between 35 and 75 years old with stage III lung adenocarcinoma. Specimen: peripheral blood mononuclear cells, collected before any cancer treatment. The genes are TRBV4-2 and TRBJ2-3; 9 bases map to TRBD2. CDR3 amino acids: CASSHLSGGLDTQYF. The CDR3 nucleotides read TGTGCCAGCAGCCACCTCAGCGGGGGGCTGGATACGCAGTATTTT.